Listed below are T cell receptor beta chains from one sample, sequenced in a study of cytomegalovirus exposure and HLA in healthy donors. Assay used: immunoSEQ multiplex PCR; TCRdb lists only in-frame clones, some missing. The table shows more than 35,000 clones, with almost 70% occurring only once. What was sequenced was PBMCs. Receptor source: a man in his forties or fifties in good health and CMV-seronegative. The CDR3 runs from the conserved cysteine through the conserved F or W.

J gene	V gene	CDR3 protein
TRBJ1-5	TRBV28	CATCRTGRSNQPQHF
TRBJ1-1	TRBV5-1	CASSSAAGDTEAFF
TRBJ2-7	TRBV6-1	CASSRDRVTGEQYF
TRBJ1-5	TRBV19	CASSTAGLKNQPQHF
TRBJ2-7	TRBV14	CASSQSPSYEQYF
TRBJ1-6	TRBV19	CASSPGQGIYNSPLHF
TRBJ2-4	TRBV7-9	CASSFTTGSDIQYF
TRBJ1-1	TRBV28	CASRPPGGGNEAFF
TRBJ2-7	TRBV25-1	CASSETGDSYEQYF
TRBJ2-1	TRBV27	CASRVAAYNEQFF
TRBJ2-7	TRBV5-4	CASSLGGGSYEQYF
TRBJ2-7	TRBV7-9	CASSARGGASYEQYF
TRBJ1-4	TRBV5-1	CASSLTDLNEKLFF
TRBJ1-5	TRBV6-6	CASTGTDSSTNQPQHF
TRBJ1-1	TRBV28	CASSIQANTEAFF
TRBJ1-6	TRBV6-5	CASSRSTGDNSPLHF
TRBJ2-2	TRBV5-4	CASSLGSGGTGELFF
TRBJ1-2	TRBV29-1	CSVDGGLANYGYTF
TRBJ2-7	TRBV7-2	CASSLAPGQDTKQYF
TRBJ2-7	TRBV13	CASRGGHSYEQYF
TRBJ2-3	TRBV7-8	CASSLETDVWTQYF
TRBJ1-1	TRBV7-9	CASSYDTLNTEAFF
TRBJ1-1	TRBV18	CASSPLTSGGHTEAFF
TRBJ2-7	TRBV7-9	CASSWGGDRDEQYF
TRBJ1-5	TRBV28	CASSLQGDSNQPQHF
TRBJ2-4	TRBV2	CASSEALQGTKNIQYF
TRBJ2-2	TRBV5-6	CASSLLEGAGTGELFF
TRBJ1-1	TRBV7-2	CASSLKGQNTEAFF
TRBJ1-1	TRBV4-1	CASSQGQGENTEAFF
TRBJ2-7	TRBV9	CASSPTLAAEYEQYF
TRBJ2-5	TRBV6-1	CATWTSGLQETQYF
TRBJ2-7	TRBV7-2	CASSSGVFQQYF
TRBJ2-1	TRBV7-3	CASSPSSGGEGNEQFF
TRBJ1-2	TRBV5-6	CASSSKDRGSNYGYTF
TRBJ2-7	TRBV6-5	CASSYLRQGAYEQYF
TRBJ2-4	TRBV5-6	CASSLGDRSLRNIQYF
TRBJ2-5	TRBV28	CASSSLRTSGEETQYF
TRBJ1-1	TRBV5-5	CASSTTGGTEAFF
TRBJ2-5	TRBV13	CASSSGQGLNAHETQYF
TRBJ2-1	TRBV4-2	CASSLLKRVLNNDEQFF
TRBJ1-1	TRBV29-1	CSVVPDMNTEAFF
TRBJ2-1	TRBV29-1	CSVEDGQGYYNEQFF
TRBJ1-2	TRBV23-1	CASNKGQGPPPGGYTF
TRBJ2-7	TRBV27	CASSLTGLSYEQYF
TRBJ2-3	TRBV6-6	CASSAGRGRTDTQYF
TRBJ2-1	TRBV15	CATSRDLGNLNEQFF
TRBJ1-1	TRBV4-2	CASSQVAHLNTEAFF
TRBJ1-1	TRBV27	CASRLRNTEAFF
TRBJ1-5	TRBV4-1	CASSQFIAGYQPQHF
TRBJ1-1	TRBV30	CAWSGGSTEAFF
TRBJ2-1	TRBV4-1	CASSQEAAGGVDEQFF
TRBJ2-7	TRBV7-2	CASSYRPGGGPSSYEQYF